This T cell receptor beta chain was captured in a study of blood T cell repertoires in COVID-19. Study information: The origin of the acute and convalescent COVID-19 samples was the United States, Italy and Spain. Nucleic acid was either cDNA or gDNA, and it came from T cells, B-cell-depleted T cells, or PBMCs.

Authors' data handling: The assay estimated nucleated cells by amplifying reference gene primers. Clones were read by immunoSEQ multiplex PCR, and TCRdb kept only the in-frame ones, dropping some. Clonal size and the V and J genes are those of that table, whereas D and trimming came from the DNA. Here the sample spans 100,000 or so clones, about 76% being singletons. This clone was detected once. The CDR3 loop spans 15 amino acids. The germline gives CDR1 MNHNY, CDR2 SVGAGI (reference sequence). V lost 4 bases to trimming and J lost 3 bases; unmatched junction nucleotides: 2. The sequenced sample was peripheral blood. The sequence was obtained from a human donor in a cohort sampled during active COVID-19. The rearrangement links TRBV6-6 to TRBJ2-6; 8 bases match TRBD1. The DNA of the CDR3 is TGTGCCAGCAGTTCCACAGGGGGTGGGGCCAACGTCCTGACTTTC. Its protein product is CASSSTGGGANVLTF.